A single T cell receptor (beta chain) is shown here with its context. One end of the junction varies from germline; a read error may be responsible. The entry originates in a study of cytomegalovirus exposure and HLA in healthy donors. Both 60 Vbeta primers and 13 Jbeta primers went into the PCR. Sequenced by immunoSEQ multiplex PCR; TCRdb stores in-frame clones only, minus some. Of about 92,000 clones detected, roughly 81% appear once; the ten largest clones hold over 5%. The CDR3 has 14 amino acids. Looked up from germline, CDR1 is MNHEY and CDR2 is SVGAGI. The material sequenced was PBMCs. The sequence derives from a young woman in good health and CMV-seropositive. The chain uses TRBV6-5 and TRBJ2-1; 7 bases align to TRBD2. For the CDR3, the DNA is TGTGCCAGCAGTAGCGGGAAGACCTACAGTGAGCAGTTCTTC. This sequence encodes CASSSGKTYSEQFF.